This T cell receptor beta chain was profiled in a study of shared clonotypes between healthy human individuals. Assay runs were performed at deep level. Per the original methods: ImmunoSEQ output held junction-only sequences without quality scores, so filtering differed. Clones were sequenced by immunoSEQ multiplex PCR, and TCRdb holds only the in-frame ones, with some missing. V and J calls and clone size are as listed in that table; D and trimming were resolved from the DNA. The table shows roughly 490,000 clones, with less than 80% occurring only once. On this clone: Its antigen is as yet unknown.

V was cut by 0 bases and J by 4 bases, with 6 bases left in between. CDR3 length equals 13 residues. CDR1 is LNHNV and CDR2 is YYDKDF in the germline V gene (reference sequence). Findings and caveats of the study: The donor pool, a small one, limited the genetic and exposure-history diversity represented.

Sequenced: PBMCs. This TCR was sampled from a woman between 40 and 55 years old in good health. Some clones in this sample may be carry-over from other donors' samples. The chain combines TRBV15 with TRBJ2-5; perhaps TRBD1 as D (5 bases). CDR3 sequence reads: CATSRDRVETQYF. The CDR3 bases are TGTGCCACCAGCAGAGACAGGGTAGAGACCCAGTACTTC. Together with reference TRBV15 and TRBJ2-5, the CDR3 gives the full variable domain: DAMVIQNPRYQVTQFGKPVTLSCSQTLNHNVMYWYQQKSSQAPKLLFHYYDKDFNNEADTPDNFQSRRPNTSFCFLDIRSPGLGDTAMYLCATSRDRVETQYFGPGTRLLVL.